The clone carrying this T cell receptor (beta chain) was picked up a small number of times. Antigen specificity is unknown. Time point indicated: patch test 1, 2 weeks after DPC sensitization. Regarding treatment: therapeutic diphenylcyclopropenone sensitization with weekly scalp DPC. Unfractionated whole blood was the source from which total RNA was extracted. The trim removed 3 bases at V and 5 bases at J, leaving 5 bases unmatched. This CDR3 has 14 amino acids. The germline V gene encodes CDR1 MNHEY and CDR2 SMNVEV (reference sequence). The data originate from a study of human T cells and chemical hapten exposure. The study, taken as a whole, reports: Because they had alopecia, donors may respond immunologically unlike healthy people. TCRs exceeding 1 in 1000 frequency stayed unchanged with DPC sensitization.

In TCRdb, the RACE reads were re-called with MiXCR into one record per CDR3 protein. The table lists 350,000 or so distinct CDR3 sequences, 5.5% to 8% of them singletons, with approximately 8% in the top ten. The TCR comes from a woman between 18 and 29 years old with alopecia areata. Some clones in this sample may be carry-over from other donors' samples. This chain joins TRBV27 and TRBJ2-7; TRBD1 matches at 9 bases. The sequenced sample was whole blood, obtained in connection with sensitization to the hapten diphenylcyclopropenone (DPC). The DNA for the CDR3 is TGTGCCAGCAGTTTTTGGGACAGGGCCGACGAGCAGTACTTC. It codes for CASSFWDRADEQYF.